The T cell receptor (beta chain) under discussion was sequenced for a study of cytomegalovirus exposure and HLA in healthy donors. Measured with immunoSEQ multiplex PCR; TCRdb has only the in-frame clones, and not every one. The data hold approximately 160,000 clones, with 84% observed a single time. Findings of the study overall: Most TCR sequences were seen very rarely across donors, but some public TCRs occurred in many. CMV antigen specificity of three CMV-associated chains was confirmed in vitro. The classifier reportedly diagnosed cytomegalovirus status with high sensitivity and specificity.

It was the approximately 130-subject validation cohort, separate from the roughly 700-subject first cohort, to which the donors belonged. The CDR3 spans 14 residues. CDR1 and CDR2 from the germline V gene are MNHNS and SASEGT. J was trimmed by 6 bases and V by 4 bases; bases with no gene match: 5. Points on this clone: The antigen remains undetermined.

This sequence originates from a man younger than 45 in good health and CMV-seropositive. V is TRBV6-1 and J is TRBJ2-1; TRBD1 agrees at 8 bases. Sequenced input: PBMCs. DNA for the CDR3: TGTGCCAGCAGTGGACAGGGGATCGGCAATGAGCAGTTCTTC. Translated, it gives CASSGQGIGNEQFF.